This T cell receptor beta chain came from a study of blood T cell repertoires in COVID-19. Only in-frame clones appear in the TCRdb table, and some are missing; sequencing was by immunoSEQ multiplex PCR. The repertoire holds 150,000 to 200,000 clones, nearly 90% seen once, with approximately 2% in the top ten. This clone was counted once. Sequencing used peripheral blood. This receptor was identified in a man aged 18-30 years who had recovered from COVID-19.

The CDR3 loop reads CASSDVFNREAFF. The CDR3 DNA reads TGTGCCAGCAGTGACGTATTTAACAGGGAGGCTTTCTTT. This chain connects TRBV25-1 to TRBJ1-1, with D possibly being TRBD1 (6 bases). V was pared by 3 bases and J by 11 bases, with 16 bases between. The CDR3 totals 13 residues. The germline V gene encodes CDR1 MGHDK and CDR2 SYGVNS.